The present T cell receptor (beta chain) was sequenced within a study of T cell clonality in common variable immunodeficiency. Whole-study findings and limits: What drives increased CVID clonality needs T cell subpopulation sequencing.

Germline V lookup: CDR1 SGDLS, CDR2 YYNGEE. CDR3 length equals 16 residues. The V and J ends lost 2 bases and 0 bases respectively, with 15 bases between them. Repertoires were generated with immunoSEQ multiplex PCR, while TCRdb's copy carries only in-frame clones and drops some. Altogether some 38,000 clones were found in the sample, and no singletons occur. Heparinized whole blood, roughly 5 to 9 ml, came from each donor. This clone has ten or more counts. Its target is unknown. Sequencing ends 3 residues short of the CDR3 end; the germline J gene provides the rest. The sequence was obtained from a person aged 18-70 years in good health. The rearrangement joins TRBV9 to TRBJ2-7; D might be TRBD1 or TRBD2, each matching 5 bases. The source material was peripheral blood mononuclear cells. The CDR3 reads CASSVTGGGHSYEQYF. CDR3 bases read: TGTGCCAGCAGCGTCACCGGAGGAGGACACTCCTACGAG. Variable domain in full (rest from reference TRBV9 and TRBJ2-7): DSGVTQTPKHLITATGQRVTLRCSPRSGDLSVYWYQQSLDQGLQFLIQYYNGEERAKGNILERFSAQQFPDLHSELNLSSLELGDSALYFCASSVTGGGHSYEQYFGPGTRLTVT.